The clone carrying this TCR beta chain appeared a single time. The data were obtained in a study of shared clonotypes between healthy human individuals. A CD45RA-negative memory subset and a CD45RA+ naive subset were separated from the CD4+ cells. TCRdb keeps only in-frame clones here, not all; method: immunoSEQ multiplex PCR. The table records some 1,100,000 clones, around three quarters of them present only once. Germline loops: CDR1 SNHLY, CDR2 FYNNEI. Trimming cost V 3 bases and J 0 bases, with 9 bases left between them. The CDR3 spans 14 residues. The chain combines TRBV2 with TRBJ2-7; perhaps TRBD2 as D (5 bases). The TCR comes from a man younger than 35 in good health. Some clones in this sample may be carry-over from other donors' samples. Sequenced input: memory CD4+ T cells from PBMCs. Regarding subset: CD45RA-negative fraction. Here the CDR3 reads CASSERASSYEQYF. As DNA, the CDR3 is TGTGCCAGCAGTGAGCGGGCCTCCTCCTACGAGCAGTACTTC.